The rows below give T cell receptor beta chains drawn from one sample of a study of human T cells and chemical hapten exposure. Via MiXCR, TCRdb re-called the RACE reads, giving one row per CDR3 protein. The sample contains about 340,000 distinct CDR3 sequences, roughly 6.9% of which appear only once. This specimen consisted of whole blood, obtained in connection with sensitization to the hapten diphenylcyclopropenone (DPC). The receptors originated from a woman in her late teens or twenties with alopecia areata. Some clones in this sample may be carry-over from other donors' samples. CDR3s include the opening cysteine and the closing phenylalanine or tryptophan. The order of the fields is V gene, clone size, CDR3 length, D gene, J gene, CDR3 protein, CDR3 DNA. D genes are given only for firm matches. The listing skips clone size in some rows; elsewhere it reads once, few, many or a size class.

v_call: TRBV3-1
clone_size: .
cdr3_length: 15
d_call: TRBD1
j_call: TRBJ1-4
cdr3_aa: CASSLPGTGDEKLFF
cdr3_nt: TGTGCCAGCAGCCTCCCTGGGACAGGGGATGAAAAACTGTTTTTT

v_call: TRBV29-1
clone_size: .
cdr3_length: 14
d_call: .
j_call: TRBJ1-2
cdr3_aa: CSVERLGAGYGYTF
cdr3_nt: TGCAGCGTTGAAAGGCTCGGGGCAGGCTATGGCTACACCTTC

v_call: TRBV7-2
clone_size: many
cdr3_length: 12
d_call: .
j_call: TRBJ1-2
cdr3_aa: CASSWANYGYTF
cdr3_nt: TGTGCCAGCAGCTGGGCTAACTATGGCTACACCTTC

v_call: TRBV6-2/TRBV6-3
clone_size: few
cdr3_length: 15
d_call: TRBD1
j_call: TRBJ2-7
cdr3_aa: CASRPPGQGHYEQYF
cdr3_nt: TGTGCCAGCAGGCCACCGGGACAGGGGCACTACGAGCAGTACTTC

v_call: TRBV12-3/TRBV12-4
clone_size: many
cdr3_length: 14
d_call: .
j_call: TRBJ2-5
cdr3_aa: CASSPWGGPETQYF
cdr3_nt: TGTGCCAGCAGTCCCTGGGGGGGCCCGGAGACCCAGTACTTC

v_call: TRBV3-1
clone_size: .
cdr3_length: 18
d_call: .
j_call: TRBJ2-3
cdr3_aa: CASSQDPRTGQSTDTQYF
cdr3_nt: TGTGCCAGCAGCCAAGATCCTAGAACAGGACAAAGCACAGATACGCAGTATTTT

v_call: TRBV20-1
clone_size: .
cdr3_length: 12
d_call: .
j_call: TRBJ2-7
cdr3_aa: CSARPSGSEQYF
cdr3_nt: TGCAGTGCGCGTCCGTCGGGGTCCGAGCAGTACTTC

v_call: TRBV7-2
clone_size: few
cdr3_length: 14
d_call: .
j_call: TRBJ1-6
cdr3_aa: CASSFDRRNSPLHF
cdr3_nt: TGTGCCAGCAGCTTTGACAGGCGTAATTCACCCCTCCACTTT

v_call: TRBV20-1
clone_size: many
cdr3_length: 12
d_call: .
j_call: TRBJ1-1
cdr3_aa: CSGRGGNTEAFF
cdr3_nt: TGCAGTGGAAGGGGAGGGAACACTGAAGCTTTCTTT

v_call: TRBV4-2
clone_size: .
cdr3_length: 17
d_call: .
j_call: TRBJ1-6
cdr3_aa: CASSREDTTAGNSPLHF
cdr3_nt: TGTGCCAGCAGCCGGGAAGATACTACCGCAGGGAATTCACCCCTCCACTTT

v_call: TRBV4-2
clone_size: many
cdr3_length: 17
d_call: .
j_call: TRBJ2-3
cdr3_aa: CASSQSLDLAGTDTQYF
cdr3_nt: TGTGCCAGCAGCCAGTCCCTTGACCTAGCAGGAACAGATACGCAGTATTTT

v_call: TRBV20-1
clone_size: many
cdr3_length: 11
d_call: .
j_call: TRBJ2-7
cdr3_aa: CSAELEDEQYF
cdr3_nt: TGCAGTGCGGAGCTAGAAGACGAGCAGTACTTC

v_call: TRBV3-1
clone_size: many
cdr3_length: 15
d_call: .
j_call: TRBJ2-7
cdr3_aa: CASSQRAAGHHEQYF
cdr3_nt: TGTGCCAGCAGCCAACGGGCGGCGGGACACCACGAGCAGTACTTC

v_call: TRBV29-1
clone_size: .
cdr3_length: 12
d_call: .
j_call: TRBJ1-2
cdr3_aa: CSVEERGYGYTF
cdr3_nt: TGCAGCGTTGAAGAAAGGGGTTATGGCTACACCTTC

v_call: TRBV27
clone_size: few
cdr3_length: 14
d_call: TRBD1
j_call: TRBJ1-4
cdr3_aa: CASSHDRGYEKLFF
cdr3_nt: TGTGCCAGCAGTCACGACAGGGGGTATGAAAAACTGTTTTTT

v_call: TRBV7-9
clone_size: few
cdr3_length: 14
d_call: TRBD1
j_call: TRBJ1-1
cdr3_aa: CASRPGQGNTEAFF
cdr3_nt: TGTGCCAGCAGGCCTGGACAGGGAAACACTGAAGCTTTCTTT

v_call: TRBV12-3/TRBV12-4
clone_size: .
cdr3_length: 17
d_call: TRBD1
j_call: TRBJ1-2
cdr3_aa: CASSLVAGDREDYGYTF
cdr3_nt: TGTGCCAGCAGTTTAGTAGCGGGGGACAGGGAAGACTATGGCTACACCTTC

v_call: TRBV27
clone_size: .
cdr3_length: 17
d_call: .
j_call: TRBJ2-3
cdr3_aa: CASRKIGMGGGADTQYF
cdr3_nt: TGTGCCAGCAGGAAGATAGGTATGGGGGGTGGCGCAGATACGCAGTATTTT

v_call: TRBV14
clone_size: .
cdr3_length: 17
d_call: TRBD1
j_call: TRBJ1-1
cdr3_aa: CASSQGVGRQGDTEAFF
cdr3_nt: TGTGCCAGCAGCCAAGGTGTCGGTCGTCAGGGGGACACTGAAGCTTTCTTT

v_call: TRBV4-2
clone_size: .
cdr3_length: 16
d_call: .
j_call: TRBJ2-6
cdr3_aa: CASSQGTDSGANVLTF
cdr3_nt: TGTGCCAGCAGCCAAGGAACGGACTCTGGGGCCAACGTCCTGACTTTC

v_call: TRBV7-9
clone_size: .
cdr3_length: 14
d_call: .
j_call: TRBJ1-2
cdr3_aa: CASSLAFINYGYTF
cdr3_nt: TGTGCCAGCAGCTTAGCGTTCATAAACTATGGCTACACCTTC

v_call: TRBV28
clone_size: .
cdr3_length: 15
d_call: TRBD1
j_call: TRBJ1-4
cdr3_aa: CASSFSWDRDEKLFF
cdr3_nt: TGTGCCAGCAGTTTCTCCTGGGACAGGGATGAAAAACTGTTTTTT

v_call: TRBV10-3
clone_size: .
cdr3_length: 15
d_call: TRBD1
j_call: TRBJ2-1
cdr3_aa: CAISEWGQGNDEQFF
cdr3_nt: TGTGCCATCAGTGAGTGGGGACAGGGTAACGATGAGCAGTTCTTC

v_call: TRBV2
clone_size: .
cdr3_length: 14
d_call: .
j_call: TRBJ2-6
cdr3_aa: CAHQTGPGANVLTF
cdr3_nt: TGTGCCCATCAGACAGGCCCTGGGGCCAACGTCCTGACTTTC

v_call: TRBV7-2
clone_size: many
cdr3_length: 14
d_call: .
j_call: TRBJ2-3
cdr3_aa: CAAGTDASTDTQYF
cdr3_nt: TGTGCCGCGGGGACGGATGCTAGCACAGATACGCAGTATTTT

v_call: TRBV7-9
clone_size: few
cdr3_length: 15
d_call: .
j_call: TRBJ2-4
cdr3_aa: CASSLGPLSKNIQYF
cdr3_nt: TGTGCCAGCAGCTTAGGACCCCTGAGCAAAAACATTCAGTACTTC

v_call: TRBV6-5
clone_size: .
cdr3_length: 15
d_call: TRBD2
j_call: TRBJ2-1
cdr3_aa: CATVASGGLYNEQFF
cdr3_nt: TGTGCCACCGTGGCTAGCGGGGGGCTCTACAATGAGCAGTTCTTC

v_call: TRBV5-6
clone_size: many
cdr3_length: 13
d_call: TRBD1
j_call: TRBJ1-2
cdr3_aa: CASSGGTVYGYTF
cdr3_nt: TGTGCCAGCAGCGGCGGGACAGTTTATGGCTACACCTTC

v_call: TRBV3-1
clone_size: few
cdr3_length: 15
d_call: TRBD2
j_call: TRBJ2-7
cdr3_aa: CASSPGLAGFYEQYF
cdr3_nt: TGTGCCAGCAGCCCAGGACTAGCGGGGTTCTACGAGCAGTACTTC

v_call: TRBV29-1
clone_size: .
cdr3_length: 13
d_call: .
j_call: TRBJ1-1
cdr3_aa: CSVMTGGATEAFF
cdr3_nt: TGCAGCGTGATGACTGGGGGGGCGACTGAAGCTTTCTTT

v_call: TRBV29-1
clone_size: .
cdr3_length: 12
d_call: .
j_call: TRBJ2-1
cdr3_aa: CSALPSSNEQSF
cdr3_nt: TGCAGCGCCCTCCCATCGAGCAATGAGCAGTCCTTC

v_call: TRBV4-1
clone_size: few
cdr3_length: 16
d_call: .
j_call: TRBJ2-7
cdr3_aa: CASSQIQGGALGEQYF
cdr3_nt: TGCGCCAGCAGCCAGATACAGGGTGGAGCCCTCGGCGAGCAGTACTTC

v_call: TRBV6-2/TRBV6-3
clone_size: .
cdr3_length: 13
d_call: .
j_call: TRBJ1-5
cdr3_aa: CASRDTKLQPQHF
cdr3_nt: TGTGCCAGCAGAGATACGAAGTTGCAGCCCCAGCATTTT